The present T cell receptor beta chain was sequenced within a study of read filtering for tumor transcriptome and immune sequencing. Overall study: Patients were some 16 male and approximately 15 female, mean age approximately 70 years, range about 45 to 85.

Study outcomes and limitations: Around 82% of IR-seq clonotypes had a single read, yet these held around 4% of reads. This fraction held mixed bone marrow immune cells after CD138-negative sorting.

The germline CDR1 and CDR2 sequences are MDHEN and SYDVKM. Trimming stripped 6 bases from V and 3 bases from J, with 14 bases between. This CDR3 region has 15 residues. The library was built from approximately 400 ng RNA with molecular barcoded adaptors for alpha/delta and beta/gamma chains. TCRdb analysed the reads with MiXCR anew, one entry per CDR3 protein. The sample records approximately 90,000 distinct CDR3 sequences, more than 9% being singletons. This clonotype was observed many times. Its antigen is still unknown. Sequencing was performed on a population of CD138-negative cells sorted from bone marrow. The clonotype comes from a donor at least 40 years old with multiple myeloma. The rearrangement links TRBV28 to TRBJ2-2; D may be TRBD2 (5 bases). For the CDR3, the DNA is TGTGCCAGCAGGCTCGGGATGATAGACACCGGGGAGCTGTTTTTT. Translation: CASRLGMIDTGELFF.